A single sample is the source of the 10 T cell receptor beta chains below, sequenced in a study of shared clonotypes between healthy human individuals. TCRdb's table, derived via immunoSEQ multiplex PCR, lists solely in-frame clones and lacks some. Here the sample spans 300,000 or so clones, about 74% being singletons. The sequenced sample consisted of memory CD4+ T cells sorted from blood. Documented subset: CD45RA-negative fraction. All receptors derive from a man aged 30 to 39 in good health.

V usage is TRBV19 and J usage is TRBJ2-7, with D uncertain. Trimming removed 3 bases at V and 0 bases at J, with 9 bases between. Per germline, CDR1 LNHDA and CDR2 SQIVND (reference sequence). The CDR3 contains 14 residues. The CDR3: CASSMGTSSYEQYF. The CDR3 DNA is TGTGCCAGTAGTATGGGCACTTCCTCCTACGAGCAGTACTTC.

CDR3 protein: CASSAGRPGGSNEQFF. CDR3 bases: TGTGCCAGTAGTGCCGGGCGCCCCGGAGGTAGCAATGAGCAGTTCTTC. The J gene is TRBJ2-1, the V gene TRBV19; weak D call: TRBD2 (5 bases). With 5 bases removed from V and 6 bases from J, the gap between germline ends came to 20 bases. The CDR3 is made up of 16 amino acids. Germline lookup yields CDR1 LNHDA and CDR2 SQIVND (reference sequence).

The rearrangement joins TRBV7-2 to TRBJ2-1; D tentatively fits TRBD1 or TRBD2 (6 bases each). This CDR3 comprises 15 residues. The V gene lost 5 bases and the J gene lost 7 bases, with 18 bases spanning the gap. Germline V lookup: CDR1 SGHTA, CDR2 FQGNSA. CDR3 region: CASSPRGFRENEQFF. CDR3 DNA: TGTGCCAGCAGCCCCAGGGGATTCCGGGAGAATGAGCAGTTCTTC.

The chain joins TRBV7-2 to TRBJ2-7, with D hard to call. Germline loops: CDR1 SGHTA, CDR2 FQGNSA. There are 13 residues in the CDR3. The V and J ends lost 0 bases and 3 bases respectively, with 6 bases between them. The CDR3: CASSLAASYEQYF. The CDR3 DNA sequence: TGTGCCAGCAGCTTAGCGGCAAGCTACGAGCAGTACTTC. The full variable domain, in which reference TRBV7-2 and TRBJ2-7 provide the parts outside the CDR3, is GAGVSQSPSNKVTEKGKDVELRCDPISGHTALYWYRQSLGQGLEFLIYFQGNSAPDKSGLPSDRFSAERTGGSVSTLTIQRTQQEDSAVYLCASSLAASYEQYFGPGTRLTVT.

The table lists this clone with a few counts. This chain connects TRBV5-6 to TRBJ2-3; 8 nucleotides align to TRBD2. Germline assignment: CDR1 SGHDT and CDR2 YYEEEE. V trimming: 0 bases; J trimming: 5 bases; junction bases outside the gene matches: 8. The CDR3 has 16 residues. The CDR3 bases are TGTGCCAGCAGCTTGGTCGGGAGGGCCGGGGAAGATACGCAGTATTTT. It yields the protein CASSLVGRAGEDTQYF.

J is TRBJ1-1 and V is TRBV7-3; the D is unclear. This CDR3 is 13 amino acids long. Trimming cost V 0 bases and J 3 bases, with 5 bases left between them. Germline CDR1 is SGHTA and CDR2 is FQGTGA. The CDR3 here is CASSLTEDTEAFF. In DNA form, the CDR3 reads TGTGCCAGCAGCTTAACTGAGGACACTGAAGCTTTCTTT.

This clone was observed a single time. This chain joins TRBV19 and TRBJ1-2; D uncertain. CDR3 length: 15 residues. The germline V and J ends were trimmed by 2 bases and 2 bases, with 12 bases remaining between them. Germline-derived CDR1 and CDR2 are LNHDA and SQIVND (reference sequence). CDR3 in amino acids: CASSITLRMNYGYTF. CDR3 in DNA: TGTGCCAGTAGTATAACGTTACGGATGAACTATGGCTACACCTTC.

The V and J genes are TRBV7-9 and TRBJ2-3; no reliable D call. This CDR3 is built from 10 residues. V was trimmed by 1 base and J by 7 bases, leaving 0 bases between them. CDR1 and CDR2 (germline): SEHNR, FQNEAQ (reference sequence). Here the CDR3 reads CASSLDTQYF. In nucleotides, the CDR3 is TGTGCCAGCAGCTTAGATACGCAGTATTTT. The entire variable domain, with the rest obtained from reference TRBV7-9 and TRBJ2-3, is as follows: DTGVSQNPRHKITKRGQNVTFRCDPISEHNRLYWYRQTLGQGPEFLTYFQNEAQLEKSRLLSDRFSAERPKGSFSTLEIQRTEQGDSAMYLCASSLDTQYFGPGTRLTVL.

This chain connects TRBV6-1 to TRBJ2-3; 7 bases align to TRBD2. The CDR3 is 13 residues long. Looked up from germline, CDR1 is MNHNS and CDR2 is SASEGT. The CDR3 sequence: CGVRLANTDTQYF. In nucleotides, the CDR3 is TGTGGGGTCCGACTAGCCAACACAGATACGCAGTATTTT.

This sequence joins TRBV11-2 and TRBJ1-1; D not resolved. Germline V gene data show CDR1 as SGHAT and CDR2 as FQNNGV. The CDR3 runs to 15 residues. V lost 3 bases to trimming and J lost 2 bases, with 13 bases between them. The DNA of the CDR3 is TGTGCCAGCAGCTTTCAATCCGGGTCCAACACTGAAGCTTTCTTT. Translated: CASSFQSGSNTEAFF.